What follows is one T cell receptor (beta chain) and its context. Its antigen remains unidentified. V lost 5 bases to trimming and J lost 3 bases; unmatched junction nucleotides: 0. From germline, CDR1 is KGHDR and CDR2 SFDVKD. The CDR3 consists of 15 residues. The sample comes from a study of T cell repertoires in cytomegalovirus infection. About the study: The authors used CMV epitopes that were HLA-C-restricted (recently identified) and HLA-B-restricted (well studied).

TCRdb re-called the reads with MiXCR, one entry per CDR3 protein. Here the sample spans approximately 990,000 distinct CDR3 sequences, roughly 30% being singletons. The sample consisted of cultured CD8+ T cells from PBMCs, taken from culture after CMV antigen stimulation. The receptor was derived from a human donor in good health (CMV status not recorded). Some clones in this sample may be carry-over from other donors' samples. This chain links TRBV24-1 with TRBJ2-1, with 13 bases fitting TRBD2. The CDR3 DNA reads TGTGCCACCAGTGGACTAGCGGGGGGCTACAATGAGCAGTTCTTC. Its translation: CATSGLAGGYNEQFF.